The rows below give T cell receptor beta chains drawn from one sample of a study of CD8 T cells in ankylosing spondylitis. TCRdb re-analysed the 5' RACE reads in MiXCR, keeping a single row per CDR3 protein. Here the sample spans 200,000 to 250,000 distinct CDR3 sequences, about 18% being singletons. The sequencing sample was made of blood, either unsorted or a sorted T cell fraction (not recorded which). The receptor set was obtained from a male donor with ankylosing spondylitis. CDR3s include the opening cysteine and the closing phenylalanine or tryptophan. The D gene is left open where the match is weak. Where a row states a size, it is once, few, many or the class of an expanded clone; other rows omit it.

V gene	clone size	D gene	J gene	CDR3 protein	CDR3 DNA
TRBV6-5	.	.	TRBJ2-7	CATATATYEQYF	TGTGCCACCGCTACAGCTACCTACGAGCAGTACTTC
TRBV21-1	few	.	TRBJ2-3	CASSSRWPGQYF	TGTGCCAGCAGCTCCCGGTGGCCAGGGCAGTATTTT
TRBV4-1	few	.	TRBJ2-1	CASQMSLPNEQFF	TGCGCCAGCCAGATGTCGTTGCCCAATGAGCAGTTCTTC
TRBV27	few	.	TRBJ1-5	CASSLVGGYSNQPQHF	TGTGCCAGCAGTTTAGTTGGGGGTTACAGCAATCAGCCCCAGCATTTT
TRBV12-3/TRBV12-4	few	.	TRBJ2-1	CASSLAWLSSYNEQFF	TGTGCCAGCAGTTTAGCTTGGCTGAGCTCCTACAATGAGCAGTTCTTC
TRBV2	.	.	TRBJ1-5	CASTGRPLSNQPQHF	TGTGCCAGCACGGGACGCCCCCTGAGCAATCAGCCCCAGCATTTT
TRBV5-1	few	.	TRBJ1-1	CASSFSENLGTEAFF	TGCGCCAGCAGCTTTTCGGAGAACCTAGGCACTGAAGCTTTCTTT
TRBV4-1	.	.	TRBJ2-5	CASSQDVPPQADWQETQYF	TGCGCCAGCAGCCAAGATGTGCCCCCCCAAGCCGATTGGCAAGAGACCCAGTACTTC
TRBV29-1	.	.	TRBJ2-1	CSVEVASPARNEQFF	TGCAGCGTTGAAGTAGCTAGCCCCGCGAGAAATGAGCAGTTCTTC
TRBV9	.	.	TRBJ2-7	CASSVGGLGSYEQYF	TGTGCCAGCAGCGTAGGGGGACTTGGGTCCTACGAGCAGTACTTC
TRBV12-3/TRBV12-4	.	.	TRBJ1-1	CASSLGEGITEAFF	TGTGCCAGCAGTCTAGGGGAGGGGATCACTGAAGCTTTCTTT
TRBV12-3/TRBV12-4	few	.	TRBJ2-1	CASSLNKDPYGDEQFF	TGTGCCAGCAGTTTGAATAAGGACCCTTACGGCGATGAGCAGTTCTTC
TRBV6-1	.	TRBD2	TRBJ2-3	CTSSEASGGPDTQYF	TGTACCAGCAGTGAAGCTAGCGGGGGCCCAGATACGCAGTATTTT
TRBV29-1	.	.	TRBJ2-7	CSADLSGPPYEQYF	TGCAGCGCTGACCTTAGCGGACCACCCTACGAGCAGTACTTC
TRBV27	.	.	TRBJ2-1	CASSLSGAEQFF	TGTGCCAGCAGTTTATCGGGGGCTGAGCAGTTCTTC
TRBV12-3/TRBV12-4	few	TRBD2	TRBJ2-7	CASSYSGSPYEQYF	TGTGCCAGCAGTTATAGCGGGAGCCCCTACGAGCAGTACTTC
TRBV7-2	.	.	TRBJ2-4	CASSPVYTPIQYF	TGTGCCAGCAGCCCAGTGTATACCCCCATTCAGTACTTC
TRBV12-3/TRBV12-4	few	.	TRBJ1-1	CASSLKPSEAFF	TGTGCCAGCAGTTTGAAGCCTTCTGAAGCTTTCTTT
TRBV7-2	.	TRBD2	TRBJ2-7	CASSLIAGEDEQYF	TGTGCCAGCAGCTTAATAGCGGGAGAGGACGAGCAGTACTTC
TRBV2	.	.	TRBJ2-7	CASSESPAGTFYEQYF	TGTGCCAGCAGTGAATCTCCTGCGGGGACGTTCTACGAGCAGTACTTC
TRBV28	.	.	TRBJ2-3	CASSGGEGRADTQYF	TGTGCCAGCAGCGGAGGTGAGGGGCGAGCAGATACGCAGTATTTT
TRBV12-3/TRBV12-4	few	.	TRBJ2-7	CASSPTEIDSPLSYEQYF	TGTGCCAGCAGTCCCACCGAGATCGACTCGCCCCTCTCCTACGAGCAGTACTTC
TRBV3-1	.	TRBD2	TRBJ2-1	CASSVLAGGINEQFF	TGTGCCAGCAGCGTGCTAGCGGGGGGTATCAATGAGCAGTTCTTC
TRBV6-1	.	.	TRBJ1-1	CASSEALVQVNTEAFF	TGTGCCAGCAGTGAAGCGCTTGTGCAAGTTAACACTGAAGCTTTCTTT
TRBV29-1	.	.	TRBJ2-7	CSVPDLDRPYEQYF	TGCAGCGTGCCCGATTTGGACAGACCCTACGAGCAGTACTTC
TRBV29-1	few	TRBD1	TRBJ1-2	CSVEDQDRKYGYTF	TGCAGCGTTGAAGATCAGGACAGGAAGTATGGCTACACCTTC
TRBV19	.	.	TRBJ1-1	CASSIGFGHRETEAFF	TGTGCCAGTAGTATAGGATTCGGACACCGGGAGACTGAAGCTTTCTTT
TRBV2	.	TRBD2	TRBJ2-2	CASRDLALGGLHGELFF	TGTGCCAGCAGGGACTTAGCGCTGGGAGGGTTGCATGGGGAGCTGTTTTTT
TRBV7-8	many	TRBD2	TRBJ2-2	CASSLGPGGAGELFF	TGTGCCAGCAGCTTAGGGCCGGGAGGAGCCGGGGAGCTGTTTTTT
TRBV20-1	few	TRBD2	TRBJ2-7	CSARGWASGSLEGHEQYF	TGCAGTGCTAGAGGGTGGGCTAGCGGGAGCCTGGAGGGGCACGAGCAGTACTTC
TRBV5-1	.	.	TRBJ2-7	CASSFGDPYEQYF	TGCGCCAGCAGCTTCGGGGATCCCTACGAGCAGTACTTC
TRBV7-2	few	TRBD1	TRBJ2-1	CASSWTGGVEQFF	TGTGCCAGCAGCTGGACAGGGGGCGTTGAGCAGTTCTTC
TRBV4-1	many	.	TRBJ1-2	CASSQDVLNYGYTF	TGCGCCAGCAGCCAAGACGTCCTGAACTATGGCTACACCTTC
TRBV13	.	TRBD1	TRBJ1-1	CASSLTGTGKSEAFF	TGTGCCAGCAGCCTAACCGGGACAGGGAAATCTGAAGCTTTCTTT
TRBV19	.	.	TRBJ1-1	CASSWEGTNTEAFF	TGTGCCAGTAGTTGGGAGGGAACGAACACTGAAGCTTTCTTT
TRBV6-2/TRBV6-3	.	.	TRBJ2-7	CASSWGRIVEQYF	TGTGCCAGCAGTTGGGGCAGAATAGTGGAGCAGTACTTC
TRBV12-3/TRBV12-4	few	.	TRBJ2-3	CASTTTPGNYPSTDTQYF	TGTGCCAGCACGACGACCCCTGGGAACTACCCTAGCACAGATACGCAGTATTTT
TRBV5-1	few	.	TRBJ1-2	CASSLWGGPNYGYTF	TGCGCCAGCAGCTTGTGGGGGGGCCCTAACTATGGCTACACCTTC
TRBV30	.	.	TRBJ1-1	CAWSVGSPTEAFF	TGTGCCTGGAGTGTAGGCAGCCCCACTGAAGCTTTCTTT
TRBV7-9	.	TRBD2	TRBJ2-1	CASSSGQRGEQFF	TGTGCCAGCAGCTCAGGTCAGCGGGGTGAGCAGTTCTTC
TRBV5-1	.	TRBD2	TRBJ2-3	CASSHTTSGRTDTQYF	TGCGCCAGCAGCCACACGACTAGCGGGAGGACAGATACGCAGTATTTT
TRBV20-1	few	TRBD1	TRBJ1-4	CSARGQGEEKLFF	TGCAGTGCTAGAGGACAGGGGGAGGAAAAACTGTTTTTT
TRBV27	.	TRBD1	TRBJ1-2	CASLPTGTVNYGYTF	TGTGCCAGCCTACCCACGGGGACAGTTAACTATGGCTACACCTTC
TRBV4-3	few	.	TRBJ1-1	CASSQDWGGSTEAFF	TGCGCCAGCAGCCAAGATTGGGGGGGAAGCACTGAAGCTTTCTTT
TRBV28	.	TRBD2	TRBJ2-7	CASSPLSGGGYEQYF	TGTGCCAGCAGCCCCTTAAGCGGGGGGGGCTACGAGCAGTACTTC
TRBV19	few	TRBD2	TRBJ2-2	CATQRVAGGPSTGELFF	TGTGCCACCCAAAGGGTAGCGGGGGGGCCTAGCACCGGGGAGCTGTTTTTT
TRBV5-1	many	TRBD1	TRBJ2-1	CASSLGGQTSSYNEQFF	TGCGCCAGCAGCTTGGGGGGACAGACGAGCTCCTACAATGAGCAGTTCTTC
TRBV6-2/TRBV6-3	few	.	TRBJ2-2	CASSSMVAQWDANTGELFF	TGTGCCAGCAGTTCAATGGTAGCTCAATGGGACGCGAACACCGGGGAGCTGTTTTTT
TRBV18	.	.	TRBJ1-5	CASSPGGPGPQHF	TGTGCCAGCTCACCGGGCGGCCCGGGGCCCCAGCATTTT
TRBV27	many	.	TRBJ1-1	CASSFSVNTEAFF	TGTGCCAGCAGTTTTTCAGTTAACACTGAAGCTTTCTTT
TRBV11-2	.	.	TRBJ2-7	CASSLPAYEQYF	TGTGCCAGCAGCCTCCCAGCCTACGAGCAGTACTTC
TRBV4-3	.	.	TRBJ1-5	CASSHRWGPDQPQHF	TGCGCCAGCAGCCACCGGTGGGGGCCCGATCAGCCCCAGCATTTT
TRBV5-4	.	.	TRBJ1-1	CASSLVGAPTEAFF	TGTGCCAGCAGCTTGGTAGGGGCGCCGACTGAAGCTTTCTTT
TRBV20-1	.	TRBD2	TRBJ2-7	CSARTTSGGPLWDEQYF	TGCAGTGCTAGAACGACTAGCGGGGGCCCTCTTTGGGACGAGCAGTACTTC
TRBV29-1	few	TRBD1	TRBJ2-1	CSATDREWERDEQFF	TGCAGCGCCACGGACAGGGAGTGGGAGCGCGATGAGCAGTTCTTC
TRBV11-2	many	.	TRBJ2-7	CASSLAASASYEQYF	TGTGCCAGCAGCTTAGCGGCTAGCGCATCCTACGAGCAGTACTTC
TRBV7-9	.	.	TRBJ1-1	CASSRSGIMNTEAFF	TGTGCCAGCAGCCGCTCCGGGATCATGAACACTGAAGCTTTCTTT
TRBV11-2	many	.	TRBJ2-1	CASSLDLNNEQFF	TGTGCCAGCAGCTTAGATCTGAACAATGAGCAGTTCTTC